This TCR beta chain derives from a study of T cells in Graves' hyperthyroidism and ophthalmopathy. This clonotype was seen at least ten times. Its antigen is not identified. General observations from the study: Ophthalmopathy and stable hyperthyroidism were separated by a 13 V-J model.

Amplification of TCR beta CDR3 regions used RNA as the template. HTBI primers were used for first-round RT-PCR of the TCR CDR3. TCRdb reprocessed the multiplex PCR reads via MiXCR and lists one record per CDR3 protein. The sample holds roughly 380,000 distinct CDR3 sequences; 15% to 20% are singletons and the top ten take around 16%. Sequencing input: blood. This clonotype originated in a woman between 40 and 50 years old with Graves' ophthalmopathy.

DNA of the CDR3: TGTGCCAGCAGTTTAGCCTCCGGCGGAACAATGAACACTGAAGCTTTCTTT. Residues: CASSLASGGTMNTEAFF. The V gene is TRBV12-3 or TRBV12-4, the J gene TRBJ1-1; D not resolved. V dropped 0 bases and J dropped 0 bases, with 14 bases sitting between them. This CDR3 is built from 17 residues.